This T cell receptor (beta chain) is drawn from a study of cytomegalovirus exposure and HLA in healthy donors. Across the study: In an early release, HLA-typed donors contributed 77 million or so unique TCR sequences.

Study-wide results and limits: The authors reported that TCR beta sequences could predict HLA-A and HLA-B alleles. These predictions were accurate for most subjects in the first cohort. Productive rates of about 90% or about 30% were seen for most TCR beta V segments in an earlier analysis.

As concerns this clone: Antigen specificity is unknown.

With 60 Vbeta and 13 Jbeta primers, the PCR was carried out. The authors' processing: An analysis performed later counted roughly 80 million unique TCR beta chains (around 9.9 million of them shared). The data were produced by immunoSEQ multiplex PCR, yet TCRdb's version contains in-frame clones alone and is incomplete. The V and J calls and clone size were taken over from that table, and D and trimming were inferred from the DNA. The repertoire holds roughly 190,000 clones, with around 84% as singletons. V lost 2 bases, J lost 1 base, and 2 bases stayed unmatched. CDR3 length: 14 residues. CDR1 SGHRS and CDR2 YFSETQ come from the germline V gene.

The sequenced material came from PBMCs. This sequence was found in a man aged 35-49 years in good health and CMV-seropositive. The rearrangement uses TRBV5-1 and TRBJ1-1; 7 nucleotides align to TRBD1. The CDR3, as DNA: TGCGCCAGCAGCTTAGGGGACAGGAACACTGAAGCTTTCTTT. Translation gives CASSLGDRNTEAFF.